This entry lists 28 T cell receptor beta chains sequenced from one sample in a study of blood T cell repertoires in COVID-19. Sequencing was performed with immunoSEQ multiplex PCR; in TCRdb, only in-frame clones are kept and a portion is missing. The sample holds around 15,000 clones, approximately 82% seen once. Sequencing input: peripheral blood. The receptors derive from a man in his forties with active or convalescent COVID-19.

This clone was seen a few times. The chain carries TRBV6-1 and TRBJ1-6; a weak D match, TRBD1 (6 bases). The CDR3 spans 15 residues. Germline CDR1 MNHNS, CDR2 SASEGT. V lost 2 bases to trimming and J lost 7 bases, with 12 bases between them. The CDR3 nucleotides are TGTGCCAGCAGTGAATCCGAGGGGGACAATTCACCCCTCCACTTT. Encoded protein: CASSESEGDNSPLHF.

This chain joins TRBV11-2 and TRBJ1-3, with D uncertain. The length of the CDR3 is 16 residues. Germline CDR1 and CDR2: SGHAT and FQNNGV. Trimming took off 1 base at V and 0 bases at J, with 10 bases between the two ends. CDR3 nucleotides: TGTGCCAGCAGCTTAGTTTGGCACCTCTCTGGAAACACCATATATTTT. It is translated as CASSLVWHLSGNTIYF.

The V call is TRBV10-3, the J call TRBJ1-3, with D unclear. In germline, CDR1 is ENHRY, CDR2 SYGVKD. Trimming stripped 6 bases from V and 6 bases from J, with 12 bases between. The CDR3 contains 13 residues. CDR3 sequence (DNA): TGTGCCATCAGCCTCGACAACCAAAACACCATATATTTT. Its protein product is CAISLDNQNTIYF.

In this sample, this clone turned up once. The CDR3 DNA sequence: TGTGCCAGCAGCTTAGAGAGGGGGCAGGCTTTCTTT. Its protein product is CASSLERGQAFF. The V and J genes are TRBV11-2 and TRBJ1-1; 7 nucleotides match TRBD1. The CDR3 runs to 12 residues. With V trimmed by 0 bases and J by 11 bases, 3 bases remained unmatched. The germline V gene encodes CDR1 SGHAT and CDR2 FQNNGV.

The J gene is TRBJ1-2, the V gene TRBV19; no clear D. Germline V CDR1 and CDR2: LNHDA, SQIVND (reference sequence). The ends were cut back, 3 bases at V and 1 base at J, with 12 bases in the middle. The CDR3 runs 15 residues. Here the CDR3 reads CASSIDKTSNYGYTF. CDR3 nucleotides: TGTGCCAGTAGTATCGATAAGACAAGTAACTATGGCTACACCTTC.

This clone was detected only a few times. V is TRBV7-6 and J is TRBJ2-5, with 7 nucleotides matching TRBD1. Trimming cost V 5 bases and J 3 bases; bases outside gene matches: 3. CDR1 is SGHVS and CDR2 is FNYEAQ in the germline V gene. The CDR3 loop spans 13 amino acids. CDR3 sequence: CASSLGTEETQYF. CDR3 DNA: TGTGCCAGCAGCCTGGGGACAGAAGAGACCCAGTACTTC.

CDR3 sequence (DNA): TGTGCCAGCAGCCCCTTCCCACTTTCACCCCTCCACTTT. Encoded protein: CASSPFPLSPLHF. V usage is TRBV14 and J usage is TRBJ1-6; D is ambiguous. Trimming shortened V by 4 bases and J by 9 bases, and 10 bases separated the two germline ends. Germline loops: CDR1 SGHDN, CDR2 FVKESK. CDR3 length equals 13 residues.

The chain employs TRBV12-3 or TRBV12-4 and TRBJ2-7; maybe TRBD1 (6 bases). V lost 5 bases, J lost 3 bases, and 11 bases lay in between. CDR3 length: 13 amino acids. The CDR3 region is CASSPGHRYEQYF. DNA for the CDR3: TGTGCCAGCAGTCCGGGACATCGCTACGAGCAGTACTTC.

This rearrangement joins TRBV5-1 to TRBJ2-7; D is unclear. Trimming pared 0 bases from V and 6 bases from J, leaving 19 bases between. The CDR3 is 16 amino acids. Per germline, CDR1 SGHRS and CDR2 YFSETQ. The CDR3 region has the DNA TGCGCCAGCAGCTTGGAGCTAACTCCCACTCTAGGCGAGCAGTACTTC. This encodes CASSLELTPTLGEQYF. The full variable domain, completed using reference TRBV5-1 and TRBJ2-7, is KAGVTQTPRYLIKTRGQQVTLSCSPISGHRSVSWYQQTPGQGLQFLFEYFSETQRNKGNFPGRFSGRQFSNSRSEMNVSTLELGDSALYLCASSLELTPTLGEQYFGPGTRLTVT.

The V and J genes are TRBV14 and TRBJ1-1; D uncertain. Trimming removed 4 bases from V and 5 bases from J, with 14 bases in between. CDR3 length equals 14 residues. Per the germline V gene, CDR1 is SGHDN and CDR2 is FVKESK. The CDR3 nucleotides read TGTGCCAGCAGCCGCCTGGAACTAAGTACTGAAGCTTTCTTT. It encodes CASSRLELSTEAFF.

The chain recombines TRBV5-1 with TRBJ1-3, with D unresolved. Between the trimmed V and J ends, which lost 5 bases and 0 bases, there was a span of 12 bases. From germline, CDR1 is SGHRS and CDR2 YFSETQ. The length of the CDR3 is 15 residues. The CDR3 reads CASSPTVPSGNTIYF. The CDR3 nucleotides are TGCGCCAGCAGTCCTACAGTTCCCTCTGGAAACACCATATATTTT.

The chain joins TRBV13 to TRBJ2-1; 9 positions agree with TRBD2. Per germline, CDR1 PRHDT and CDR2 FYEKMQ (reference sequence). The CDR3 is made up of 15 amino acids. V was clipped by 3 bases and J by 6 bases; unmatched bases: 6. The CDR3 region has the DNA TGTGCCAGCAGCTTCAGCCTAGCGGGGTTCAATGAGCAGTTCTTC. Translating it yields CASSFSLAGFNEQFF.

The rearrangement uses TRBV6-2 or TRBV6-3 and TRBJ2-3; TRBD2 agrees at 13 bases. J was trimmed by 0 bases and V by 5 bases; bases with no gene match: 14. CDR1 and CDR2 (germline): MNHEY, SVGEGT. The CDR3 sequence is 20 residues long. CDR3 coding DNA: TGTGCCAGCAGTAACCCACTGACTAGCGGGGGGTCCACCAGCACAGATACGCAGTATTTT. It encodes CASSNPLTSGGSTSTDTQYF.

V gene TRBV10-3 combines with J gene TRBJ2-3; 8 nucleotides align to TRBD2. Germline V lookup: CDR1 ENHRY, CDR2 SYGVKD. V trimming: 11 bases; J trimming: 2 bases; junction bases outside the gene matches: 3. The length of the CDR3 is 12 residues. This CDR3 is CASGGATDTQYF. CDR3 DNA sequence: TGTGCCTCCGGGGGGGCCACAGATACGCAGTATTTT.

This chain connects TRBV21-1 to TRBJ1-3; the table's D call, TRBD1, was not checked against the DNA. TRBV21-1 is an annotated pseudogene. There are 16 residues in the CDR3. CDR3 sequence reads: CASSNGTQGTRNTIYF. CDR3 DNA sequence: TGTGCCAGCAGCAACGGGACACAGGGGACCCGAAACACCATATATTTT.

The rearrangement uses TRBV10-3 and TRBJ2-1; TRBD1 aligns across 7 bases. CDR1 is ENHRY and CDR2 is SYGVKD in the germline V gene. The J segment lost 8 bases and the V segment lost 4 bases, leaving 2 bases of the junction unmatched. The CDR3 totals 12 residues. The DNA for the CDR3 is TGTGCCATCAGTGTGCAGGGGGATGAGCAGTTCTTC. Its protein is CAISVQGDEQFF.

This clone was seen just once. This chain joins TRBV19 and TRBJ2-7; the D is unclear. The germline V gene has CDR1 LNHDA and CDR2 SQIVND (reference sequence). The germline V and J ends were trimmed by 5 bases and 1 base, with 6 bases remaining between them. The CDR3 contains 12 residues. CDR3 sequence (DNA): TGTGCCAGTAGTCCGGGTTCCTACGAGCAGTACTTC. Its translation: CASSPGSYEQYF. The full variable domain, rest sourced from reference TRBV19 and TRBJ2-7, is DGGITQSPKYLFRKEGQNVTLSCEQNLNHDAMYWYRQDPGQGLRLIYYSQIVNDFQKGDIAEGYSVSREKKESFPLTVTSAQKNPTAFYLCASSPGSYEQYFGPGTRLTVT.

This chain's CDR3 is CASSPTRNYRGYTF. CDR3 sequence (DNA): TGTGCCAGCAGCCCAACCCGAAACTACCGGGGCTACACCTTC. The chain has TRBV3-1 (or the pseudogene TRBV3-2) and TRBJ1-2; D not certain. V was cut by 4 bases and J by 8 bases, with 17 bases left in between. The germline CDR1 and CDR2 sequences are LGHDT and YNNKEL (reference sequence). The CDR3 covers 14 residues.

This chain links TRBV4-1 with TRBJ1-5; D perhaps matches TRBD1 (6 bases). CDR1 and CDR2 from the germline V gene are MGHRA and YSYEKL. The CDR3 has 15 amino acids. Trimming shortened V by 0 bases and J by 5 bases, and 11 bases separated the two germline ends. As DNA, the CDR3 is TGCGCCAGCAGCCAAGATCGGACAGCTCATCAGCCCCAGCATTTT. Encoded protein: CASSQDRTAHQPQHF.

The gene calls are TRBV4-1 and TRBJ1-4; D possibly corresponds to TRBD1 (5 bases). Per germline, CDR1 MGHRA and CDR2 YSYEKL. V was pared by 4 bases and J by 0 bases, with 21 bases between. The CDR3 has 19 residues. CDR3 protein: CASSRFRADRYATNEKLFF. CDR3 sequence (DNA): TGCGCCAGCAGCCGCTTCAGAGCAGACAGATATGCAACTAATGAAAAACTGTTTTTT.

The V gene is TRBV6-5, the J gene TRBJ1-1, with D hard to call. Germline CDR1 reads MNHEY; CDR2 reads SVGAGI. Trimming removed 7 bases at V and 4 bases at J, with 13 bases between. The CDR3 covers 13 residues. DNA for the CDR3: TGTGCCAGCACGCCAGGCGAGGGCACTGAAGCTTTCTTT. Protein sequence: CASTPGEGTEAFF.

The gene calls are TRBV2 and TRBJ2-3; 7 bases are shared with TRBD2. J gave up 6 bases and V 8 bases, and 5 bases lay outside the gene matches. The CDR3 totals 12 residues. Per the germline V gene, CDR1 is SNHLY and CDR2 is FYNNEI. CDR3 sequence: CASSMRGDTQYF. For the CDR3, the DNA is TGTGCCAGCTCAATGCGGGGGGATACGCAGTATTTT.

The CDR3 nucleotides are TGTGCCAGCGCGGGGCAGGAAAAACTGTTTTTT. This translates into CASAGQEKLFF. The J gene is TRBJ1-4, the V gene TRBV6-6; TRBD1 is a possible D gene (5 bases). Trimming left V 8 bases short and J 8 bases short, with 9 bases between. The germline gives CDR1 MNHNY, CDR2 SVGAGI (reference sequence). The CDR3 is 11 amino acids.

This rearrangement joins TRBV5-6 to TRBJ1-4; D is uncertain. The CDR3 contains 13 residues. CDR1 is SGHDT, CDR2 YYEEEE, per germline. V lost 7 bases and J lost 10, with 17 bases in between. The CDR3 loop is CASGGNMKGKLFF. CDR3 DNA sequence: TGTGCCAGCGGAGGGAATATGAAGGGAAAACTGTTTTTT. Full variable domain (outside the CDR3, taken from reference TRBV5-6 and TRBJ1-4): DAGVTQSPTHLIKTRGQQVTLRCSPKSGHDTVSWYQQALGQGPQFIFQYYEEEERQRGNFPDRFSGHQFPNYSSELNVNALLLGDSALYLCASGGNMKGKLFFGSGTQLSVL.

V gene TRBV27 combines with J gene TRBJ1-2; 8 nucleotides agree with TRBD1. The CDR3 length is 15 residues. The junction had 10 bases not matched to a gene; V was cut back by 2 bases and J by 8 bases. Per the germline V gene, CDR1 is MNHEY and CDR2 is SMNVEV (reference sequence). CDR3 amino acids: CASSLQAGGMKGYTF. Written as DNA, the CDR3 is TGTGCCAGCAGTTTACAGGCAGGGGGCATGAAAGGCTACACCTTC.

CDR3 nucleotide sequence: TGCGCCAGCAGCTTAGGAGGGACGGACCCCACAGATACGCAGTATTTT. It yields the protein CASSLGGTDPTDTQYF. The chain uses TRBV5-1 and TRBJ2-3, with D perhaps matching TRBD2 (6 bases). This CDR3 contains 16 residues. The germline gives CDR1 SGHRS, CDR2 YFSETQ. The V end lost 2 bases, the J end lost 2 bases, and 15 bases lay between the germline ends.

This clone qualifies as medium-sized. The chain combines TRBV15 with TRBJ1-1; D is undetermined. The germline V and J ends were trimmed by 3 bases and 4 bases, with 9 bases remaining between them. The germline CDR1 and CDR2 sequences are LNHNV and YYDKDF (reference sequence). The CDR3 runs to 13 residues. The CDR3 DNA is TGTGCCACCAGCAGGGAGAGAGCCACTGAAGCTTTCTTT. The encoded protein is CATSRERATEAFF.

This chain links TRBV23-1 with TRBJ1-3; D not certain. Being an ORF, TRBV23-1 has a function that is uncertain. The CDR3 extends over 14 amino acids. Trimming left V 2 bases short and J 9 bases short, with 14 bases between. The CDR3 reads CASSQNLSAVTIYF. CDR3 DNA: TGCGCCAGCAGTCAAAACCTCTCCGCGGTCACCATATATTTT.